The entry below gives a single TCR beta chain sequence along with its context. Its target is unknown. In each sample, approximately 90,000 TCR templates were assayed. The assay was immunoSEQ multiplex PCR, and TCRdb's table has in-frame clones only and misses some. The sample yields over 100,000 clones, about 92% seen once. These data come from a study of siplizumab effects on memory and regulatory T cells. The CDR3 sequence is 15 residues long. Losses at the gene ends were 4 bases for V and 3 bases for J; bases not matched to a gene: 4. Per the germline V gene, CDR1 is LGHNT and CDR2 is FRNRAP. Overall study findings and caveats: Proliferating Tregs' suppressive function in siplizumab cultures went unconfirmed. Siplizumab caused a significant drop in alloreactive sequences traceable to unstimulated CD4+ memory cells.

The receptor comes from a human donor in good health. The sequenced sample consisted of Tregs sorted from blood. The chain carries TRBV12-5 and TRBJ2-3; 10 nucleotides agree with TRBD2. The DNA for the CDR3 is TGTGCTAGTGGTTCTAGCGGGAGAGGAACAGATACGCAGTATTTT. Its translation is CASGSSGRGTDTQYF.